These 24 T cell receptor beta chains were all obtained from the same sample, sequenced in a study of blood T cell repertoires in COVID-19. Clones were sequenced by immunoSEQ multiplex PCR, and TCRdb holds only the in-frame ones, with some missing. The repertoire holds 200,000 to 250,000 clones, with 85% to 90% as singletons. Specimen: peripheral blood. The receptors shown here come from a woman between 45 and 65 years old with acute or convalescent COVID-19.

This clone was found a few times. The gene calls are TRBV29-1 and TRBJ1-4, with D unresolved. Looked up from germline, CDR1 is SQVTM and CDR2 is ANQGSEA. V was trimmed by 7 bases and J by 8 bases, leaving 11 bases between them. This CDR3 region has 11 residues. Here the CDR3 reads CSAGEEEKLFF. The DNA of the CDR3 is TGCAGCGCTGGGGAGGAGGAAAAACTGTTTTTT.

This clone was seen once. This rearrangement joins TRBV16 to TRBJ1-6; 9 bases fit TRBD1. CDR3 length: 15 residues. V lost 0 bases, J lost 7 bases, and 1 base stayed unmatched. Germline assignment: CDR1 KGHSY and CDR2 FQNENV. The CDR3 DNA is TGTGCCAGCAGCCAATCTGGACAGGGGAATTCACCCCTCCACTTT. As protein: CASSQSGQGNSPLHF.

The rearrangement joins TRBV11-2 to TRBJ2-2; TRBD1 matches 9 bases. This CDR3 comprises 16 residues. J gave up 5 bases and V 5 bases, and 9 bases lay outside the gene matches. Germline CDR1 reads SGHAT; CDR2 reads FQNNGV. CDR3 sequence reads: CASSQTGTGWTGELFF. In nucleotides, the CDR3 is TGTGCCAGCAGCCAAACCGGGACAGGGTGGACCGGGGAGCTGTTTTTT.

This clone has just a few counts. The chain joins TRBV5-4 to TRBJ2-3; D may be TRBD2 (7 bases). This CDR3 region has 16 residues. Trimming removed 3 bases at V and 2 bases at J, with 16 bases between. The germline V gene encodes CDR1 SGHNT and CDR2 YYREEE (reference sequence). DNA for the CDR3: TGTGCCAGCAGCTCCGAAGGGGGAGGGCCCACAGATACGCAGTATTTT. Its translation is CASSSEGGGPTDTQYF.

The chain recombines TRBV7-3 with TRBJ2-4; D might be TRBD2 (7 bases). The V gene lost 5 bases and the J gene lost 8 bases, with 13 bases spanning the gap. This CDR3 spans 13 amino acids. Germline CDR1 and CDR2: SGHTA and FQGTGA. CDR3 DNA sequence: TGTGCCAGCAGCCCTGCGGGGGCGTACATTCAGTACTTC. It yields the protein CASSPAGAYIQYF. The full variable domain, in which reference TRBV7-3 and TRBJ2-4 provide the parts outside the CDR3, is GAGVSQTPSNKVTEKGKYVELRCDPISGHTALYWYRQSLGQGPEFLIYFQGTGAADDSGLPNDRFFAVRPEGSVSTLKIQRTERGDSAVYLCASSPAGAYIQYFGAGTRLSVL.

This chain uses TRBV5-5 with TRBJ1-2; a possible D gene is TRBD1 (6 bases). The CDR3 spans 13 residues. From germline, CDR1 is SGHKS and CDR2 YYEKEE (reference sequence). Trimming pared 0 bases from V and 3 bases from J, leaving 6 bases between. In DNA, the CDR3 is TGTGCCAGCAGCTTGGAGGGGGACTATGGCTACACCTTC. It encodes CASSLEGDYGYTF.

The V and J genes are TRBV30 and TRBJ2-2; 9 bases match TRBD2. The germline V gene has CDR1 GTSNPN and CDR2 SVGIG (reference sequence). This CDR3 is built from 14 residues. V lost 4 bases, J lost 2 bases, and 2 bases stayed unmatched. CDR3 bases: TGTGCCTGGAAAGCGGGGGGAAACACCGGGGAGCTGTTTTTT. Protein: CAWKAGGNTGELFF.

The rearrangement links TRBV7-2 to TRBJ1-1; D perhaps matches TRBD1 (6 bases). Trimming took 5 bases from V and 5 from J, leaving 18 bases between them. CDR3 length equals 15 residues. CDR1 is SGHTA and CDR2 is FQGNSA in the germline V gene. CDR3 bases: TGTGCCAGCAGCCCCTGGGGGGGCCAAGGGACTGAAGCTTTCTTT. Its protein is CASSPWGGQGTEAFF. Together with reference TRBV7-2 and TRBJ1-1, the CDR3 gives the full variable domain: GAGVSQSPSNKVTEKGKDVELRCDPISGHTALYWYRQSLGQGLEFLIYFQGNSAPDKSGLPSDRFSAERTGGSVSTLTIQRTQQEDSAVYLCASSPWGGQGTEAFFGQGTRLTVV.

This clone was recorded only once. The V and J genes are TRBV12-3 or TRBV12-4 and TRBJ2-3, with TRBD2 as a possible D gene (6 bases). The CDR3 covers 13 residues. The CDR3 DNA follows: TGTATGAGGCCACCGGGGGGCACAGATACGCAGTATTTT. Its protein product is CMRPPGGTDTQYF.

This chain links TRBV5-6 with TRBJ1-6; maybe TRBD1 (5 bases). The germline V and J ends were trimmed by 0 bases and 7 bases, with 17 bases remaining between them. From germline, CDR1 is SGHDT and CDR2 YYEEEE. This CDR3 has 17 amino acids. This CDR3 is CASSLAIRQRTNSPLHF. Written as DNA, the CDR3 is TGTGCCAGCAGCTTGGCGATAAGACAGCGCACAAATTCACCCCTCCACTTT.

The V and J genes are TRBV7-8 and TRBJ1-5, with 9 bases matching TRBD1. The length of the CDR3 is 17 residues. Germline V lookup: CDR1 SGHVS, CDR2 FQNEAQ. The V and J ends lost 5 bases and 0 bases, in that order; junction bases with no gene match: 8. The CDR3 DNA follows: TGTGCCAGCAGCCTTGGACAGGGGCCTAATAGCAATCAGCCCCAGCATTTT. Protein: CASSLGQGPNSNQPQHF.

The count of this clone is one. The rearrangement uses TRBV12-5 and TRBJ1-3; D is unresolved. The V and J ends lost 7 bases and 2 bases respectively, with 9 bases between them. The CDR3 is 13 amino acids. Germline V gene lookup returns CDR1 LGHNT and CDR2 FRNRAP. The CDR3 coding sequence is TGTGCTAGTGAGATACTACCTGGAAACACCATATATTTT. This translates into CASEILPGNTIYF.

The chain carries TRBV2 and TRBJ2-4; 10 bases map to TRBD1. This CDR3 contains 13 residues. Unmatched junction bases numbered 5, after V lost 6 bases and J lost 9 bases. From germline, CDR1 is SNHLY and CDR2 FYNNEI. This CDR3 reads CASRGQGPGIQYF. The CDR3 DNA reads as TGTGCCAGCAGGGGACAGGGGCCAGGCATTCAGTACTTC. Supplemented by reference TRBV2 and TRBJ2-4, the full variable domain reads EPEVTQTPSHQVTQMGQEVILRCVPISNHLYFYWYRQILGQKVEFLVSFYNNEISEKSEIFDDQFSVERPDGSNFTLKIRSTKLEDSAMYFCASRGQGPGIQYFGAGTRLSVL.

V usage is TRBV7-8 and J usage is TRBJ1-6; D possibly corresponds to TRBD1 (6 bases). This CDR3 is built from 11 residues. V was trimmed by 1 base and J by 14 bases, leaving 6 bases between them. Germline V gives CDR1 SGHVS, CDR2 FQNEAQ. CDR3 sequence reads: CASSLDRALHF. DNA of the CDR3: TGTGCCAGCAGCTTAGACAGGGCCCTCCACTTT.

V and J are TRBV6-5 and TRBJ2-1, with D uncertain. The CDR3 runs 10 residues. Per germline, CDR1 MNHEY and CDR2 SVGAGI. V was trimmed by 8 bases and J by 5 bases, leaving 4 bases between them. CDR3: CASSDNEQFF. The CDR3 coding sequence is TGTGCCAGCTCGGACAATGAGCAGTTCTTC.

This clone was found once. The chain recombines TRBV28 with TRBJ1-6; possibly TRBD1 for D (5 bases). Trimming cost V 4 bases and J 3 bases, with 22 bases left between them. Germline CDR1 and CDR2: MDHEN and SYDVKM. The CDR3 contains 19 residues. CDR3 protein: CASSSLMRGGEDYNSPLHF. CDR3 DNA: TGTGCCAGCAGTTCTCTAATGAGGGGAGGGGAGGACTATAATTCACCCCTCCACTTT.

The chain uses TRBV14 and TRBJ2-2; the match to TRBD2 covers 8 bases. Germline V gives CDR1 SGHDN, CDR2 FVKESK. V dropped 3 bases and J dropped 1; count of bases not matched to a gene: 10. This CDR3 has 18 residues. CDR3 bases: TGTGCCAGCAGCCAGATCTCACCGGGACTAGGGAACACCGGGGAGCTGTTTTTT. It translates to CASSQISPGLGNTGELFF.

For this clone: This sample includes further DNA sequences coding for the same CDR3. The CDR3 DNA follows: TGTGCCAGCAGTTACTCTAGACAGGGGAGGACTGAAGCTTTCTTT. Translating it yields CASSYSRQGRTEAFF. The chain carries TRBV6-5 and TRBJ1-1, with 8 bases identical to TRBD1. The germline V gene encodes CDR1 MNHEY and CDR2 SVGAGI. Trimming removed 0 bases from V and 5 bases from J; junction bases left unmatched: 5. The CDR3 totals 15 residues.

V gene TRBV7-2 combines with J gene TRBJ2-5; a possible D gene is TRBD1 (6 bases). The CDR3 spans 14 residues. Between the trimmed V and J ends, which lost 5 bases and 1 base, there was a span of 11 bases. Germline V lookup: CDR1 SGHTA, CDR2 FQGNSA. The CDR3 here is CASSPGAVQETQYF. The CDR3 DNA follows: TGTGCCAGCAGCCCAGGGGCGGTCCAAGAGACCCAGTACTTC.

The CDR3 DNA reads as TGCGCCAGCAGCTTAAAAGACAGGGGGGCTAACTATGGCTACACCTTC. Its protein is CASSLKDRGANYGYTF. The chain employs TRBV5-1 and TRBJ1-2; TRBD1 agrees at 9 bases. J gave up 0 bases and V 2 bases, and 5 bases lay outside the gene matches. The germline V gene encodes CDR1 SGHRS and CDR2 YFSETQ. This CDR3 is 16 amino acids long.

This clone was recorded once. The chain is built from TRBV6-2 or TRBV6-3 and TRBJ2-2, with D tentatively TRBD1 (6 bases). CDR3 length: 13 amino acids. V was shortened by 5 bases and J by 5 bases, with 9 bases between the two germline ends. The germline V gene encodes CDR1 MNHEY and CDR2 SVGEGT. In DNA, the CDR3 is TGTGCCAGCAGTCGAGACAGGACCGGGGAGCTGTTTTTT. Its translation is CASSRDRTGELFF.

The rearrangement links TRBV18 to TRBJ2-2; 7 bases agree with TRBD1. Looked up from germline, CDR1 is KGHSH and CDR2 is LQKENI. The CDR3 sequence is 15 residues long. The V and J ends lost 0 bases and 6 bases, in that order; junction bases with no gene match: 4. The CDR3 loop reads CASSPPGGAAGELFF. CDR3 bases: TGTGCCAGCTCACCACCAGGGGGCGCTGCCGGGGAGCTGTTTTTT.

This clone was picked up a small number of times. The CDR3 loop is CASSPGIYGGDTQYF. DNA for the CDR3: TGTGCCAGCTCACCGGGGATTTACGGAGGCGATACGCAGTATTTT. The chain combines TRBV18 with TRBJ2-3; possible D gene TRBD2, 5 bases. Per germline, CDR1 KGHSH and CDR2 LQKENI. The CDR3 is 15 amino acids. V was trimmed by 3 bases and J by 6 bases, leaving 16 bases between them. The full variable domain, with the rest looked up from reference TRBV18 and TRBJ2-3, is NAGVMQNPRHLVRRRGQEARLRCSPMKGHSHVYWYRQLPEEGLKFMVYLQKENIIDESGMPKERFSAEFPKEGPSILRIQQVVRGDSAAYFCASSPGIYGGDTQYFGPGTRLTVL.

The chain couples TRBV18 to TRBJ2-7, with 11 bases identical to TRBD2. J was trimmed by 3 bases and V by 3 bases; bases with no gene match: 1. The germline V gene encodes CDR1 KGHSH and CDR2 LQKENI. This CDR3 has 14 residues. The CDR3 DNA follows: TGTGCCAGCTCACCCACTAGCGGGAGCTACGAGCAGTACTTC. Protein: CASSPTSGSYEQYF.